Listed here are 21 T cell receptor beta chains from one sample, sequenced in a study of cytomegalovirus exposure and HLA in healthy donors. The PCR employed 60 Vbeta primers together with 13 Jbeta primers. Here immunoSEQ multiplex PCR was the method, and the copy in TCRdb shows in-frame clones only, minus some. Among roughly 170,000 clones, approximately 80% were seen once, and the ten largest hold 4.8%. The sequencing sample was made of PBMCs. These receptors were taken from a man between 18 and 35 years old in good health and CMV-seronegative.

The chain recombines TRBV5-5 with TRBJ1-1; tentative D call: TRBD1 (6 bases). Trimming cost V 4 bases and J 4 bases, with 17 bases left between them. CDR3 length: 15 residues. Germline values: CDR1 SGHKS, CDR2 YYEKEE (reference sequence). Written as DNA, the CDR3 is TGTGCCAGCAGCGGGTCGGGACAAATGAGCACTGAAGCTTTCTTT. This codes for CASSGSGQMSTEAFF.

In its sample, this clone was seen a few times. The rearrangement joins TRBV10-3 to TRBJ1-1; the D gene is possibly TRBD1 (6 bases). V lost 6 bases and J 8 bases, leaving 13 bases between the germline ends. The germline V gene encodes CDR1 ENHRY and CDR2 SYGVKD. There are 12 residues in the CDR3. The CDR3 sequence: CAISQQGTEAFF. The CDR3 nucleotides read TGTGCCATCAGCCAACAGGGCACGGAAGCTTTCTTT.

Comments on this clone: Germline and junction disagree at one end, which may indicate a read error. The genes are TRBV7-7 and TRBJ2-5; D is perhaps TRBD1 (6 bases). This CDR3 region has 13 residues. Germline loops: CDR1 SSHAT, CDR2 FNYEAQ (reference sequence). The CDR3 loop is CASSFRGGETQYF. CDR3 nucleotides: TGTGCTAGCAGCTTCAGGGGCGGGGAGACCCAGTACTTC.

The rearrangement joins TRBV19 to TRBJ2-2; D perhaps matches TRBD2 (5 bases). Trimming cost V 6 bases and J 2 bases, with 16 bases left between them. Germline CDR1 is LNHDA and CDR2 is SQIVND (reference sequence). The CDR3 has 16 amino acids. The CDR3: CASRGTRAANTGELFF. As DNA, the CDR3 is TGTGCCAGTAGAGGCACTAGGGCCGCTAACACCGGGGAGCTGTTTTTT.

V gene TRBV28 combines with J gene TRBJ2-3; 7 positions agree with TRBD2. Trimming removed 7 bases from V and 3 bases from J; junction bases left unmatched: 7. Germline CDR1 reads MDHEN; CDR2 reads SYDVKM. The CDR3 sequence is 14 residues long. The CDR3 loop reads CASTFGLGTDTQYF. The CDR3 DNA reads as TGTGCCAGCACCTTCGGACTAGGGACAGATACGCAGTATTTT.

J is TRBJ2-3 and V is TRBV15; TRBD1 matches at 8 bases. The CDR3 consists of 16 residues. The germline gives CDR1 LNHNV, CDR2 YYDKDF (reference sequence). V was pared by 1 base and J by 5 bases, with 8 bases of the junction left unmatched. DNA for the CDR3: TGTGCCACCAGCAGAGTTGGAGACAGGGGTATAGATACGCAGTATTTT. Translation: CATSRVGDRGIDTQYF.

The chain has TRBV5-6 and TRBJ2-3, with 8 positions matching TRBD2. The CDR3 is made up of 13 amino acids. Germline CDR1 is SGHDT and CDR2 is YYEEEE. V was clipped by 5 bases and J by 6 bases; unmatched bases: 5. CDR3 loop: CASSPGGVDTQYF. DNA of the CDR3: TGTGCCAGCAGTCCCGGGGGGGTTGATACGCAGTATTTT.

Regarding this clone: The sample holds other DNA sequences that translate to the same CDR3. The chain links TRBV19 to TRBJ2-2; D gene unclear. The CDR3 has 16 residues. Per germline, CDR1 LNHDA and CDR2 SQIVND (reference sequence). The V and J ends lost 7 bases and 0 bases respectively, with 15 bases between them. CDR3 sequence (DNA): TGTGCCAGTACCCCATTACGAGGAGCGAACACCGGGGAGCTGTTTTTT. Translated, it gives CASTPLRGANTGELFF.

Concerning this clone itself: A read error may produce the germline difference seen at one junction end. V and J are TRBV5-8 and TRBJ2-1; D unclear. Germline V gene data show CDR1 as SGHTS and CDR2 as YDEGEE. The CDR3 runs to 11 residues. The CDR3 nucleotides read TGTGCCAGCAGCTACCCCGAGAACCGGGTCTTC. This translates into CASSYPENRVF.

The chain carries TRBV6-5 and TRBJ2-7; 7 bases match TRBD2. The CDR3 is made up of 14 amino acids. Looked up from germline, CDR1 is MNHEY and CDR2 is SVGAGI. The V gene end was trimmed by 5 bases and the J gene end by 2 bases; junction bases not matched to a gene: 6. The CDR3 coding sequence is TGTGCCAGCAGTCCGACGGGGGGTACCTACGAGCAGTACTTC. The encoded protein is CASSPTGGTYEQYF.

The chain employs TRBV2 and TRBJ1-1; D is undetermined. The V end lost 0 bases, the J end lost 1 base, and 6 bases lay between the germline ends. CDR3 length: 14 residues. Germline lookup yields CDR1 SNHLY and CDR2 FYNNEI. The CDR3 sequence is CASSEARRNTEAFF. For the CDR3, the DNA is TGTGCCAGCAGTGAAGCGCGAAGGAACACTGAAGCTTTCTTT. Full variable domain (outside the CDR3, taken from reference TRBV2 and TRBJ1-1): EPEVTQTPSHQVTQMGQEVILRCVPISNHLYFYWYRQILGQKVEFLVSFYNNEISEKSEIFDDQFSVERPDGSNFTLKIRSTKLEDSAMYFCASSEARRNTEAFFGQGTRLTVV.

The chain combines TRBV7-6 with TRBJ1-2; tentative D call: TRBD1 (6 bases). Trimming took off 4 bases at V and 7 bases at J, with 10 bases between the two ends. Germline CDR1 SGHVS, CDR2 FNYEAQ. The CDR3 is made up of 12 amino acids. The chain's CDR3 is CASSSGQLGYTF. CDR3 sequence (DNA): TGTGCCAGCAGCTCCGGACAGCTTGGCTACACCTTC.

The V call is TRBV5-4, the J call TRBJ2-1; D possibly corresponds to TRBD2 (7 bases). The length of the CDR3 is 12 residues. V was trimmed by 3 bases and J by 9 bases, leaving 10 bases between them. CDR1 and CDR2 (germline): SGHNT, YYREEE (reference sequence). DNA for the CDR3: TGTGCCAGCAGCTCAAGGGGGGGTGAGCAGTTCTTC. Protein product: CASSSRGGEQFF.

This chain uses TRBV4-1 with TRBJ2-1; D gene unclear. The CDR3 loop spans 13 amino acids. The germline V gene has CDR1 MGHRA and CDR2 YSYEKL. Deletions cut 0 bases from V and 5 bases from J, with 5 bases between. The CDR3 DNA reads TGCGCCAGCAGCCAAGATAGTAACAATGAGCAGTTCTTC. Translating gives CASSQDSNNEQFF.

The V call is TRBV4-3, the J call TRBJ1-1, with D unclear. CDR1 and CDR2 (germline): LGHNA, YSLEER. The CDR3 loop spans 16 amino acids. V was pared by 0 bases and J by 0 bases, with 11 bases between. DNA of the CDR3: TGCGCCAGCAGCCAAGAAGCCCGGAGTATGAACACTGAAGCTTTCTTT. This sequence encodes CASSQEARSMNTEAFF.

A few counts support this clone. The chain is built from TRBV11-2 and TRBJ1-1, with 10 bases aligning to TRBD1. V trimming: 3 bases; J trimming: 11 bases; junction bases outside the gene matches: 6. The CDR3 spans 13 residues. Germline CDR1 is SGHAT and CDR2 is FQNNGV. DNA for the CDR3: TGTGCCAGCAGCTTGGTCCCGGGACAGGGGGCTTTCTTT. The encoded protein is CASSLVPGQGAFF.

This clone has only a few counts. The chain joins TRBV6-1 to TRBJ1-2; 7 bases line up with TRBD1. This CDR3 spans 14 amino acids. Germline V CDR1 and CDR2: MNHNS, SASEGT. V trimming: 0 bases; J trimming: 5 bases; junction bases outside the gene matches: 3. In nucleotides, the CDR3 is TGTGCCAGCAGTGAAGCGTCAGGGGGATATGGCTACACCTTC. Translated: CASSEASGGYGYTF.

J is TRBJ2-7 and V is TRBV28; 7 nucleotides match TRBD2. After removal of 5 bases from V and 0 bases from J, the junction contained 13 bases not matched to a gene. Germline loops: CDR1 MDHEN, CDR2 SYDVKM. This CDR3 is built from 17 residues. The chain's CDR3 is CASSQSGISKSSYEQYF. The CDR3 DNA follows: TGTGCCAGCAGTCAGAGCGGGATCTCCAAAAGCTCCTACGAGCAGTACTTC.

V gene TRBV7-6 combines with J gene TRBJ2-1, with D hard to call. CDR1 SGHVS and CDR2 FNYEAQ come from the germline V gene. V was trimmed by 5 bases and J by 7 bases, leaving 12 bases between them. The CDR3 length is 13 residues. In DNA form, the CDR3 reads TGTGCCAGCAGCCTACCACAGTTAAATGAGCAGTTCTTC. It translates to CASSLPQLNEQFF.

The chain employs TRBV19 and TRBJ2-2; TRBD1 agrees at 9 bases. Germline CDR1 reads LNHDA; CDR2 reads SQIVND (reference sequence). The CDR3 consists of 15 residues. The V gene end was trimmed by 7 bases and the J gene end by 4 bases; junction bases not matched to a gene: 7. Here the CDR3 reads CASIITGGSTGELFF. CDR3 DNA: TGTGCCAGTATCATCACAGGGGGCAGCACCGGGGAGCTGTTTTTT.

This sequence joins TRBV28 and TRBJ1-3; D not resolved. The V gene lost 3 bases and the J gene lost 0 bases, with 9 bases spanning the gap. Per the germline V gene, CDR1 is MDHEN and CDR2 is SYDVKM. This CDR3 comprises 15 residues. CDR3 residues: CASSFRQSSGNTIYF. The CDR3 DNA reads as TGTGCCAGCAGTTTCAGACAAAGCTCTGGAAACACCATATATTTT.